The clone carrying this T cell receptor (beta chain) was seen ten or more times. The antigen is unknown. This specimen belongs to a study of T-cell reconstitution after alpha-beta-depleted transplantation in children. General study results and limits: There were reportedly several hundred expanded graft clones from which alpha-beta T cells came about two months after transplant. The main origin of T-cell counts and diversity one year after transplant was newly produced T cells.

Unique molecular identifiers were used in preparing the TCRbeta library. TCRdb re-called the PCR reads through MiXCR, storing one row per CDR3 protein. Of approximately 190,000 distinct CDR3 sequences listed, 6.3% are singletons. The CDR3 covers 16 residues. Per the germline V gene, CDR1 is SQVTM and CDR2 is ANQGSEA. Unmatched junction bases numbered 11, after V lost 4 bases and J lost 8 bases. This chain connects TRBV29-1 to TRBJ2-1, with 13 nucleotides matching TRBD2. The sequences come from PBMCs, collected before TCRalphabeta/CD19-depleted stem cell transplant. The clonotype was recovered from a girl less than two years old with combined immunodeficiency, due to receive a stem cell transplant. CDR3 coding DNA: TGCAGCGTTGCAAGGACTAGCGGGAGCAAGCGCTATGAGCAGTTCTTC. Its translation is CSVARTSGSKRYEQFF.